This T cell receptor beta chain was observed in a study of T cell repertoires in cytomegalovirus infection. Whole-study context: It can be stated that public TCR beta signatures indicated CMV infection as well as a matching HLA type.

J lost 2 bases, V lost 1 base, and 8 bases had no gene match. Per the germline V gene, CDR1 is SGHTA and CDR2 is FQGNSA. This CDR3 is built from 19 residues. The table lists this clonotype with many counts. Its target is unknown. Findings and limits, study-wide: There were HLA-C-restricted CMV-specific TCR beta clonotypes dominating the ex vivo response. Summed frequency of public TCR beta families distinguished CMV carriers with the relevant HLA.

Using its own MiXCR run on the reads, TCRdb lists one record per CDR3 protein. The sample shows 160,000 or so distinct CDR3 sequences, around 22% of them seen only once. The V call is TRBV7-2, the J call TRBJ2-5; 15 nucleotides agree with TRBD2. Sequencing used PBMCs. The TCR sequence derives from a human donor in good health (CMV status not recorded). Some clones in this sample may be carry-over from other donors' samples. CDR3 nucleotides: TGTGCCAGCAGCTTAGTGGGACTAGCGGGAGGTCGTAGGCAAGAGACCCAGTACTTC. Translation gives CASSLVGLAGGRRQETQYF.